These 30 T cell receptor beta chains came from one sample sequenced in a study of vaccination and CD4 T cells after COVID-19. Regarding treatment: roughly 10-day PBMC culture with coronavirus spike peptide pools or control peptides (ViraFEST assay). Their antigen targets remain unknown. Scientists ran DNA taken from cultured CD4+ T cells through the Oncomine TCR Beta short-read assay for sequencing. TCRdb re-called the PCR reads with MiXCR, one entry per CDR3 protein. The sample contains about 19,000 distinct CDR3 sequences, 23% of which appear only once. Sequenced input: cultured CD4+ T cells from blood. Every receptor here comes from a human donor with COVID-19.

The gene calls are TRBV28 and TRBJ2-3; TRBD2 aligns across 8 bases. The germline V gene encodes CDR1 MDHEN and CDR2 SYDVKM. V shed 8 bases, J shed 6 bases, and the junction held 13 bases outside the gene matches. The CDR3 covers 15 residues. The CDR3 coding sequence is TGTGCCAGCGCTAGGCTTGCGGGGGGCAGGGATACGCAGTATTTT. Translation: CASARLAGGRDTQYF.

J is TRBJ1-1 and V is TRBV6-4; D gene ambiguous. Per germline, CDR1 MRHNA and CDR2 SNTAGT. With 6 bases removed from V and 3 bases from J, the gap between germline ends came to 11 bases. This CDR3 comprises 13 residues. CDR3 protein: CASSVRKDTEAFF. In DNA, the CDR3 is TGTGCCAGCAGCGTCCGGAAGGACACTGAAGCTTTCTTT.

V gene TRBV5-1 combines with J gene TRBJ1-1, with a tentative D call TRBD1 (6 bases). The germline V and J ends were trimmed by 0 bases and 3 bases, with 12 bases remaining between them. There are 15 residues in the CDR3. The germline V gene has CDR1 SGHRS and CDR2 YFSETQ. CDR3: CASSLAYREDTEAFF. The CDR3 DNA sequence: TGCGCCAGCAGCTTGGCGTACAGGGAGGACACTGAAGCTTTCTTT.

The rearrangement uses TRBV6-1 and TRBJ1-2; a weak D match, TRBD1 (5 bases). CDR1 is MNHNS, CDR2 SASEGT, per germline. Trimming stripped 4 bases from V and 0 bases from J, with 15 bases between. The CDR3 consists of 16 residues. CDR3 DNA: TGTGCCAGCAGTGGGAGGGAAGGGGCAGCTAACTATGGCTACACCTTC. It encodes CASSGREGAANYGYTF.

About this clonotype: One base away lies a much larger clone, so this may be a sequencing read error. The J gene is TRBJ1-6, the V gene TRBV15; D not certain. The V gene's germline CDR1 is LNHNV and CDR2 YYDKDF (reference sequence). This CDR3 has 16 amino acids. DNA of the CDR3: TGTGCCACCAGCCAAGGACTTAGCTCCTATAATTCACCCCCCCACTTT. Protein product: CATSQGLSSYNSPPHF.

In this sample, this clonotype turned up a few times. The chain has TRBV30 and TRBJ2-5, with 8 bases aligning to TRBD1. V lost 3 bases and J lost 6; bases outside the gene matches: 6. CDR1 is GTSNPN and CDR2 is SVGIG in the germline V gene (reference sequence). The CDR3 spans 13 residues. For the CDR3, the DNA is TGTGCCTGGAGGGACAGGGCGGGACAGACCCAGTACTTC. Amino acid sequence: CAWRDRAGQTQYF.

On this clonotype: At one of its ends the junction is not consistent with the germline gene, which may arise from a read error. The gene calls are TRBV6-1 and TRBJ1-1; 9 nucleotides line up with TRBD1. The CDR3 length is 13 residues. CDR1 MNHNS and CDR2 SASEGT come from the germline V gene. CDR3 residues: CAGSPGTGPEAFF. The CDR3 DNA is TGTGCCGGCAGTCCCGGGACAGGGCCTGAAGCTTTCTTT.

The rearrangement links TRBV14 to TRBJ2-7; 8 bases are a match to TRBD2. V shed 3 bases, J shed 4 bases, and the junction held 5 bases outside the gene matches. Germline V lookup: CDR1 SGHDN, CDR2 FVKESK. This CDR3 contains 14 residues. The CDR3 loop reads CASSHPGTRYEQYF. Here the CDR3 DNA reads TGTGCCAGCAGCCATCCCGGGACTAGGTACGAGCAGTACTTC.

This chain connects TRBV28 to TRBJ1-1, with 11 bases aligning to TRBD1. The CDR3 totals 15 residues. The J segment lost 5 bases and the V segment lost 3 bases, leaving 5 bases of the junction unmatched. CDR1 and CDR2 from the germline V gene are MDHEN and SYDVKM. The CDR3 region is CASSFGTGGRTEAFF. In DNA, the CDR3 is TGTGCCAGCAGTTTCGGGACAGGGGGAAGGACTGAAGCTTTCTTT.

This chain uses TRBV29-1 with TRBJ2-2; no firm D call. CDR3 length: 12 amino acids. Germline V gene sequence: CDR1 SQVTM, CDR2 ANQGSEA. V gave up 2 bases and J gave up 8 bases, with 9 bases separating them. CDR3 in DNA: TGCAGCGTTGAAACCGACAAGGGGGAGCTGTTTTTT. The encoded protein is CSVETDKGELFF.

This sequence joins TRBV11-1 and TRBJ1-6, with D possibly being TRBD1 (6 bases). V was clipped by 5 bases and J by 6 bases, with 14 bases between them. This CDR3 contains 15 residues. The germline V gene has CDR1 SGHAT and CDR2 FQDESV (reference sequence). This chain's CDR3 is CASSARQVPNSPLHF. Written as DNA, the CDR3 is TGTGCCAGCAGCGCAAGACAGGTCCCTAATTCACCCCTCCACTTT.

The chain links TRBV28 to TRBJ2-5; D possibly corresponds to TRBD1 (6 bases). The length of the CDR3 is 12 residues. Germline-derived CDR1 and CDR2 are MDHEN and SYDVKM. V shed 7 bases and J shed 5 bases, with 11 bases lying between them. The CDR3 bases are TGTGCCAGCAACCAGGGGTCGGAGACCCAGTACTTC. Its protein product is CASNQGSETQYF. Supplemented by reference TRBV28 and TRBJ2-5, the full variable domain reads DVKVTQSSRYLVKRTGEKVFLECVQDMDHENMFWYRQDPGLGLRLIYFSYDVKMKEKGDIPEGYSVSREKKERFSLILESASTNQTSMYLCASNQGSETQYFGPGTRLLVL.

This clonotype came up a few times. The rearrangement links TRBV7-2 to TRBJ2-7; the match to TRBD1 covers 9 bases. CDR3 length: 15 amino acids. Germline CDR1 is SGHTA and CDR2 is FQGNSA. V trimming: 4 bases; J trimming: 1 base; junction bases outside the gene matches: 5. The CDR3 nucleotides read TGTGCCAGCAGCTCGGGCGGGACAGGGTCCTACGAGCAGTACTTC. This gives the protein CASSSGGTGSYEQYF. The full variable domain, its missing parts supplied by reference TRBV7-2 and TRBJ2-7, is GAGVSQSPSNKVTEKGKDVELRCDPISGHTALYWYRQSLGQGLEFLIYFQGNSAPDKSGLPSDRFSAERTGGSVSTLTIQRTQQEDSAVYLCASSSGGTGSYEQYFGPGTRLTVT.

The rearrangement joins TRBV10-1 to TRBJ2-5; D may be TRBD2 (6 bases). V was cut by 6 bases and J by 2 bases, with 13 bases left in between. This CDR3 spans 14 amino acids. The germline V gene encodes CDR1 WNHNN and CDR2 SYGVQD (reference sequence). The CDR3 spells CASSLGGTQETQYF. Here the CDR3 DNA reads TGCGCCAGCAGCCTTGGGGGGACGCAAGAGACCCAGTACTTC.

This clonotype was detected only a few times. The chain links TRBV19 to TRBJ2-2, with TRBD2 matching 9 bases. V shed 5 bases, J shed 0 bases, and the junction held 10 bases outside the gene matches. CDR3 length: 18 amino acids. CDR1 and CDR2 from the germline V gene are LNHDA and SQIVND (reference sequence). This chain's CDR3 is CASSRVAGAITNTGELFF. Written as DNA, the CDR3 is TGTGCCAGTAGTCGGGTAGCGGGGGCCATAACGAACACCGGGGAGCTGTTTTTT.

This clonotype was observed a handful of times. The CDR3 nucleotides read TGTGCCAGCAGCCTTCCGGCGGCAGGGGGCGCGGCTTTCTTT. It encodes CASSLPAAGGAAFF. The V gene is TRBV7-2, the J gene TRBJ1-1; 8 nucleotides match TRBD1. V dropped 5 bases and J dropped 11; count of bases not matched to a gene: 13. This CDR3 region has 14 residues. Per the germline V gene, CDR1 is SGHTA and CDR2 is FQGNSA.

With respect to this clonotype: This sequence may be a read error, since a much larger clone differs from it by one base. The V and J genes are TRBV20-1 and TRBJ1-5, with a weak D call TRBD1 (5 bases). With 3 bases removed from V and 4 bases from J, the gap between germline ends came to 13 bases. The CDR3 sequence is 14 residues long. Germline V gene data show CDR1 as DFQATT and CDR2 as SNEGSKA (reference sequence). The CDR3, as DNA: TGCAGTGCTAGGGCGGGACGGGGAAATCAGCCCCAGCATTTT. Translating it yields CSARAGRGNQPQHF.

The chain couples TRBV9 to TRBJ1-6; no definite D call. Trimming removed 2 bases at V and 0 bases at J, with 6 bases between. The CDR3 length is 15 residues. Germline loops: CDR1 SGDLS, CDR2 YYNGEE. The DNA for the CDR3 is TGTGCCAGCAGCGTGGGTAGCTCCTATAATTCACCCCTCCACTTT. It is translated as CASSVGSSYNSPLHF.

The chain has TRBV5-1 and TRBJ2-2; TRBD1 aligns across 9 bases. V gave up 6 bases and J gave up 6 bases; unmatched junction bases: 15. Per germline, CDR1 SGHRS and CDR2 YFSETQ. The CDR3 extends over 17 amino acids. CDR3 region: CASTIKGTGGGSGELFF. The DNA of the CDR3 is TGCGCCAGCACCATTAAGGGCACAGGGGGCGGCTCCGGGGAGCTGTTTTTT.

This rearrangement joins TRBV10-3 to TRBJ2-6; D gene uncertain. This CDR3 has 12 amino acids. Germline assignment: CDR1 ENHRY and CDR2 SYGVKD. V lost 11 bases to trimming and J lost 0 bases, with 5 bases between them. The chain's CDR3 is CAAHSGANVLTF. The CDR3 DNA follows: TGTGCCGCTCACTCTGGGGCCAACGTCCTGACTTTC.

The chain couples TRBV28 to TRBJ1-4; the D is unclear. Germline lookup yields CDR1 MDHEN and CDR2 SYDVKM. Trimming removed 4 bases from V and 3 bases from J, with 15 bases in between. This CDR3 contains 16 residues. CDR3 nucleotide sequence: TGTGCCAGCAGTTCTCAAGACCTCGTGGCTAATGAAAAACTGTTTTTT. This sequence encodes CASSSQDLVANEKLFF.

This clonotype was seen a handful of times. V and J are TRBV12-3 or TRBV12-4 and TRBJ1-2; the match to TRBD1 covers 8 bases. This CDR3 comprises 14 residues. Losses at the gene ends were 5 bases for V and 1 base for J; bases not matched to a gene: 3. The CDR3 DNA sequence: TGTGCCAGCAGTATACAGGGGGGTAACTATGGCTACACCTTC. Its translation: CASSIQGGNYGYTF.

This clonotype occurred once. V gene TRBV10-2 combines with J gene TRBJ2-2; TRBD1 is a possible D gene (6 bases). The CDR3 spans 13 residues. The V end lost 5 bases, the J end lost 4 bases, and 8 bases lay between the germline ends. CDR1 and CDR2 from the germline V gene are WSHSY and SAAADI. The CDR3 bases are TGCGCCAGCAGTAAACAGGGCACCGGGGAGCTGTTTTTT. It is translated as CASSKQGTGELFF.

V is TRBV6-4 and J is TRBJ2-6; the D is unclear. The CDR3 is 14 residues long. CDR1 is MRHNA, CDR2 SNTAGT, per germline. V was shortened by 5 bases and J by 4 bases, with 9 bases between the two germline ends. CDR3 in amino acids: CASSPGPGANVLTF. CDR3 nucleotides: TGTGCCAGCAGTCCGGGCCCCGGGGCCAACGTCCTGACTTTC.

In its sample, this clonotype was seen a few times. The chain uses TRBV7-9 and TRBJ1-1; D remains ambiguous. The CDR3 covers 13 residues. Trimming removed 3 bases at V and 7 bases at J, with 12 bases between. Per the germline V gene, CDR1 is SEHNR and CDR2 is FQNEAQ (reference sequence). The CDR3 is CASSFPSPGEAFF. CDR3 in DNA: TGTGCCAGCAGCTTTCCTTCTCCGGGTGAAGCTTTCTTT.

The chain has TRBV7-9 and TRBJ1-3; D remains ambiguous. The CDR3 loop spans 13 amino acids. Germline V gene data show CDR1 as SEHNR and CDR2 as FQNEAQ (reference sequence). The V gene lost 5 bases and the J gene lost 0 bases, with 5 bases spanning the gap. The CDR3 reads CASSPYSGNTIYF. The CDR3 DNA sequence: TGTGCCAGCAGCCCATACTCTGGAAACACCATATATTTT.

This clonotype is termed medium-sized (0.01 to 0.1%). The chain carries TRBV20-1 and TRBJ1-6, with TRBD1 matching over 10 bases. CDR1 DFQATT and CDR2 SNEGSKA come from the germline V gene (reference sequence). The V and J ends lost 5 bases and 9 bases, in that order; junction bases with no gene match: 10. This CDR3 spans 15 amino acids. Here the CDR3 reads CSAARQGAESSPLHF. As DNA, the CDR3 is TGCAGTGCTGCAAGACAGGGGGCAGAGAGTTCACCCCTCCACTTT.

The V gene is TRBV6-5, the J gene TRBJ1-5; 11 bases align to TRBD1. The germline V gene has CDR1 MNHEY and CDR2 SVGAGI. Germline trimming cut 0 bases from V and 2 bases from J; bases unmatched to any gene: 3. There are 17 residues in the CDR3. The CDR3 nucleotides are TGTGCCAGCAGTTACTCCGGACAGGGGGCCGGCAATCAGCCCCAGCATTTT. It translates to CASSYSGQGAGNQPQHF.

This clonotype has just one count. The rearrangement joins TRBV4-2 to TRBJ2-1; D gene ambiguous. Germline loops: CDR1 LGHNA, CDR2 YNFKEQ. The CDR3 is 16 amino acids. The germline V and J ends were trimmed by 0 bases and 0 bases, with 9 bases remaining between them. The CDR3 sequence: CASSQDPSASYNEQFF. Here the CDR3 DNA reads TGTGCCAGCAGCCAAGATCCGAGTGCCTCCTACAATGAGCAGTTCTTC.

A word on this clonotype: An end of the junction does not agree with germline; a read error may underlie this. The genes are TRBV23-1 and TRBJ1-5, with TRBD1 identical over 8 bases. TRBV23-1 is treated as an ORF (open reading frame) with a function not yet certain. This CDR3 has 19 amino acids. The CDR3 nucleotides are TGCACCAGCAGTCCGCTCCGGGACAGGTACTACAGTTACAATCAGCCCCAGCATTTT. It is translated as CTSSPLRDRYYSYNQPQHF.